The T cell receptor beta chain described here comes from a study of Graves' ophthalmopathy and Graves' hyperthyroidism. The CDR3 has 14 amino acids. Germline V lookup: CDR1 SNHLY, CDR2 FYNNEI. This clonotype has a handful of counts. No antigen is known for it. Its ends do not fully match the called genes, so a read error is possible. Beta-chain TCR CDR3 regions were amplified from RNA transcripts. Amplification began with first-round RT-PCR using HTBI primers, then second-round multiplex PCR was performed. A single record per CDR3 protein comes from TCRdb applying MiXCR to the multiplex PCR reads. The table has about 740,000 distinct CDR3 sequences, roughly 40% seen once; the top ten hold approximately 43%. General observations from the study: A model built from 13 signatures distinguished ophthalmopathy from stable hyperthyroidism with around 91% sensitivity and about 77% specificity. Most thyroid clonotypes with frequency above 0.001 were detected in blood too.

Orbital computed tomography, thyroid ultrasound, TRAb, serum thyroxine and clinical symptoms formed the basis of diagnosis. The source is an adult man with Graves' ophthalmopathy. Sample: peripheral blood. The chain combines TRBV2 with TRBJ1-6; possibly TRBD1 for D (5 bases). The DNA for the CDR3 is TGTGCCAGCAGGGAAGGGGCACATAATTCACCCCTCCACTTT. Protein sequence: CASREGAHNSPLHF.